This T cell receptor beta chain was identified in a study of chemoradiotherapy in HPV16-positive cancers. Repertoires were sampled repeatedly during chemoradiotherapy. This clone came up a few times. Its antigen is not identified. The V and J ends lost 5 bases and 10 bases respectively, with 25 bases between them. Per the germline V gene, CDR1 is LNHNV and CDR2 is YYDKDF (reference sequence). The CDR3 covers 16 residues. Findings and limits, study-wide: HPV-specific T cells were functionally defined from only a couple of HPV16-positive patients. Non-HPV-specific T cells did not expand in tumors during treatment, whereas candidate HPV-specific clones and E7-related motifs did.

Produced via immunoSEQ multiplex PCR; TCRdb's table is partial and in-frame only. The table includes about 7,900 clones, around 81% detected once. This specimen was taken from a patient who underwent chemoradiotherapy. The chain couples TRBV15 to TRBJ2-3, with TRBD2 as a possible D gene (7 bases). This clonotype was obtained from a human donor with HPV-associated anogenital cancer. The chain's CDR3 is CATSPEGGGSLYAQYF. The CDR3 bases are TGTGCCACCAGCCCCGAGGGGGGCGGGAGCTTATACGCGCAGTATTTT.